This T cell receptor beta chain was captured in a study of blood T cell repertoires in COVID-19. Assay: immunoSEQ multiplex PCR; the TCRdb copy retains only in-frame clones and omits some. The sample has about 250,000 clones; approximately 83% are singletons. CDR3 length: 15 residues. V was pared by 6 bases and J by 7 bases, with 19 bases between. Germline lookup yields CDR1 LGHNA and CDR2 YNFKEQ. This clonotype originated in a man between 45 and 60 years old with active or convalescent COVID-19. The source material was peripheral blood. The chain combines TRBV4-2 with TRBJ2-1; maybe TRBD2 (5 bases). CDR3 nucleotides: TGTGCCAGCAGTTCCGTAGCGCTGGAGAAAAATGAGCAGTTCTTC. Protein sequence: CASSSVALEKNEQFF.